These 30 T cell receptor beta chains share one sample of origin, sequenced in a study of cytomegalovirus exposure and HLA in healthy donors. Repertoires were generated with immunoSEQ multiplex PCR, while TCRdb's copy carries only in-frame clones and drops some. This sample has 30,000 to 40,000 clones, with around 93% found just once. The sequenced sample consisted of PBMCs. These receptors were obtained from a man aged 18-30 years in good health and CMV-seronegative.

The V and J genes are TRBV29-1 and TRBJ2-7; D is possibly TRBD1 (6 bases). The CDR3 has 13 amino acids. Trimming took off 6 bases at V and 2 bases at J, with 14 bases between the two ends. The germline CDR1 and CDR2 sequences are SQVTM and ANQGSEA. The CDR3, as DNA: TGCAGCGTCGGGACAACGGCCCCCTACGAGCAGTACTTC. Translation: CSVGTTAPYEQYF.

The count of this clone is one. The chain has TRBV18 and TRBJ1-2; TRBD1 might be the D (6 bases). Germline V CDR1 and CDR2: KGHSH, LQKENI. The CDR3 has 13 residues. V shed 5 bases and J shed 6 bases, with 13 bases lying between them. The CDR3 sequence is CASSSGTMNGYTF. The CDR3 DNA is TGTGCCAGCTCATCCGGGACAATGAATGGCTACACCTTC.

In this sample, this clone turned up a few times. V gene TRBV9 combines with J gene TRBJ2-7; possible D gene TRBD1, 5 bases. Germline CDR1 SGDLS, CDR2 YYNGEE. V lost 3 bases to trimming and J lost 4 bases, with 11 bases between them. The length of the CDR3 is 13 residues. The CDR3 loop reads CASSAVTGYEQYF. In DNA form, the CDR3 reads TGTGCCAGCAGCGCAGTAACAGGTTACGAGCAGTACTTC.

The DNA of the CDR3 is TGTGCCAGCAGTTTAACTCAGGTTGGCTACACCTTC. It translates to CASSLTQVGYTF. The chain joins TRBV28 to TRBJ1-2; the D is unclear. The CDR3 has 12 residues. The V end lost 2 bases, the J end lost 7 bases, and 8 bases lay between the germline ends. CDR1 and CDR2 from the germline V gene are MDHEN and SYDVKM.

The CDR3 DNA reads TGTGCCAGTAGTAAACCTAGCGTCGGCCAGCCCCAGCATTTT. Translating it yields CASSKPSVGQPQHF. The chain links TRBV19 to TRBJ1-5, with unresolved D. CDR1 is LNHDA and CDR2 is SQIVND in the germline V gene (reference sequence). Between the trimmed V and J ends, which lost 4 bases and 7 bases, there was a span of 14 bases. The CDR3 extends over 14 amino acids.

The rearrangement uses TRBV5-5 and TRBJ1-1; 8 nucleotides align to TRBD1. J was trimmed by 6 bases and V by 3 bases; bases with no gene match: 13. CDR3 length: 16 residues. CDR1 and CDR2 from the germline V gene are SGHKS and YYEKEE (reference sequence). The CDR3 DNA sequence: TGTGCCAGCAGCTCCGGACAGGGAGGTGTCAGAGCTGAAGCTTTCTTT. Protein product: CASSSGQGGVRAEAFF.

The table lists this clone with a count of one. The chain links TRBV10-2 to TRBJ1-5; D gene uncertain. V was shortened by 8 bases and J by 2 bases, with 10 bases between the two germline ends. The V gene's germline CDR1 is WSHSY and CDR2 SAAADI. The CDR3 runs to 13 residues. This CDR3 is CASDSQGNQPQHF. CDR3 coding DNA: TGCGCCAGCGATTCGCAGGGCAATCAGCCCCAGCATTTT.

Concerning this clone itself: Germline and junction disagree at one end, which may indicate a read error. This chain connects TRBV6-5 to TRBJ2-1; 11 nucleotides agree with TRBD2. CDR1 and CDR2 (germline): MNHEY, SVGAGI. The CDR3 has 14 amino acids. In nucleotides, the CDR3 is TGTGCCACCCTAGCGGGGGGCTCCCACAATGAGCAGTTCTTC. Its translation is CATLAGGSHNEQFF.

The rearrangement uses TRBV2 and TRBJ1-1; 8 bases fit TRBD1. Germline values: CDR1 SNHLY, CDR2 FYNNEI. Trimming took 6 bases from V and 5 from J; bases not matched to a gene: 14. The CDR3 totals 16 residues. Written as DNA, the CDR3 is TGTGCCAGCAGCGTCCCCCAGGACAGGGTAGGAACTGAAGCTTTCTTT. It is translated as CASSVPQDRVGTEAFF.

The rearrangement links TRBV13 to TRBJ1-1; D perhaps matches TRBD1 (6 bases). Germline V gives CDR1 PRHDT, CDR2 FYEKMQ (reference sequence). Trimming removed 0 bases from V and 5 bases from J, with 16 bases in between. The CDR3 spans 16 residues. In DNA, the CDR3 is TGTGCCAGCAGCTTAGGCCCTGTGACAGGCGATACTGAAGCTTTCTTT. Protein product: CASSLGPVTGDTEAFF.

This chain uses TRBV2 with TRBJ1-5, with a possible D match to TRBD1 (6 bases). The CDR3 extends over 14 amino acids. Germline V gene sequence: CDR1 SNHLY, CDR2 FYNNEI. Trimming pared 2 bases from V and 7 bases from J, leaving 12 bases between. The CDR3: CASSENTGIQPQHF. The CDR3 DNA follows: TGTGCCAGCAGTGAAAATACAGGGATCCAGCCCCAGCATTTT.

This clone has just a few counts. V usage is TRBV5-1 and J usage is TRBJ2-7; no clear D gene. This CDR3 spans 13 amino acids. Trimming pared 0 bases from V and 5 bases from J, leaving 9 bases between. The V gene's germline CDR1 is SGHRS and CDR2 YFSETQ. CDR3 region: CASSLAQQNEQYF. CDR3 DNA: TGCGCCAGCAGCTTGGCACAGCAGAACGAGCAGTACTTC.

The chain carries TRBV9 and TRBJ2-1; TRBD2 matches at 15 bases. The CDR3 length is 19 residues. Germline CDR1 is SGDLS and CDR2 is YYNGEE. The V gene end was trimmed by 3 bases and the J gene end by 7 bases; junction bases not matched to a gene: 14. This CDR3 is CASSASLGTSGRLGNEQFF. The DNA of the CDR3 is TGTGCCAGCAGCGCGAGCCTAGGGACTAGCGGGAGGTTAGGGAATGAGCAGTTCTTC.

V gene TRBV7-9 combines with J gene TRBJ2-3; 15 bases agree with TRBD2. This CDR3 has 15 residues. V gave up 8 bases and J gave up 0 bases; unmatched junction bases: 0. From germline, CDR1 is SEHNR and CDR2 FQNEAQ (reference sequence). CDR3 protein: CASGTSGGSTDTQYF. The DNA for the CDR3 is TGTGCCAGCGGGACTAGCGGGGGGAGCACAGATACGCAGTATTTT.

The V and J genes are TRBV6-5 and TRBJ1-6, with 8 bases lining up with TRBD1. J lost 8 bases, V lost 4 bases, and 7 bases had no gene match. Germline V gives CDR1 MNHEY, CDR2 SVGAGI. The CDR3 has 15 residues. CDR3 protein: CASSSPQGADSPLHF. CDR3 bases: TGTGCCAGCAGTTCCCCCCAGGGGGCGGATTCACCCCTCCACTTT.

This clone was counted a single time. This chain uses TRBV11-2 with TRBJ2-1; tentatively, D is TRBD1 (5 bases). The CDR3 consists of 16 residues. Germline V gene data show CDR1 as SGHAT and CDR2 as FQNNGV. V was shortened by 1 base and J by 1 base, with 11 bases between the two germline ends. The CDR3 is CASSLGLGRSYNEQFF. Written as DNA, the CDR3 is TGTGCCAGCAGCTTAGGACTGGGGCGATCCTACAATGAGCAGTTCTTC.

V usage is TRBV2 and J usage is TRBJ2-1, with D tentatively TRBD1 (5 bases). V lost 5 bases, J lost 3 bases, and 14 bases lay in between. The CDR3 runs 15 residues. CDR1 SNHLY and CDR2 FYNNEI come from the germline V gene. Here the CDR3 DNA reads TGTGCCAGCAGTCTCAGGGTCGCCGGCTACAATGAGCAGTTCTTC. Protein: CASSLRVAGYNEQFF.

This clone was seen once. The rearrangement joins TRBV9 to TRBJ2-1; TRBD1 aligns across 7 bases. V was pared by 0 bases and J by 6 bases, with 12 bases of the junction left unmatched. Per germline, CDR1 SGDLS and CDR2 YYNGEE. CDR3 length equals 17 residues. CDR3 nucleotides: TGTGCCAGCAGCGTAGAGGCCAGGGGGTGGTCTGGCAATGAGCAGTTCTTC. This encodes CASSVEARGWSGNEQFF.

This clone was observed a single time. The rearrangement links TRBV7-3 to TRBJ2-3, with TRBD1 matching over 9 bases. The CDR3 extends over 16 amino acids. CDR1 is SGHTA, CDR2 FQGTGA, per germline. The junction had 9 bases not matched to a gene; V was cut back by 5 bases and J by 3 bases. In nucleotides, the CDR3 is TGTGCCAGCAGCGCCCAGGACAGGGGCTTTACAGATACGCAGTATTTT. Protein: CASSAQDRGFTDTQYF.

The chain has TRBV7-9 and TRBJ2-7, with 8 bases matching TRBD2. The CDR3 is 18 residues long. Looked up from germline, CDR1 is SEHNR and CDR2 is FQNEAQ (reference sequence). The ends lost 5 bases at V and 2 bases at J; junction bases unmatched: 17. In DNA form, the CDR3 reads TGTGCCAGCAGCCCACGGCTGGTTGGCGGGGGGCTGACCTACGAGCAGTACTTC. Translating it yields CASSPRLVGGGLTYEQYF.

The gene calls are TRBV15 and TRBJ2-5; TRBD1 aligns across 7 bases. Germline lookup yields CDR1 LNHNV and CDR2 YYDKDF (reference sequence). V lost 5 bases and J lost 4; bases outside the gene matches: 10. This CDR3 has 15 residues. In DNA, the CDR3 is TGTGCCACCAGCGGAAGTAGAGGGGGCCGAGAGACCCAGTACTTC. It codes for CATSGSRGGRETQYF.

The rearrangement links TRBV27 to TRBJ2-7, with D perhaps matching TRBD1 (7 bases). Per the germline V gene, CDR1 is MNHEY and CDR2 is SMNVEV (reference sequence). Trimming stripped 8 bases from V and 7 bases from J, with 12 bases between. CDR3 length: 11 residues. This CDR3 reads CASRRGPEQYF. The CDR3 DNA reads TGTGCCAGCCGGAGGGGGCCGGAGCAGTACTTC.

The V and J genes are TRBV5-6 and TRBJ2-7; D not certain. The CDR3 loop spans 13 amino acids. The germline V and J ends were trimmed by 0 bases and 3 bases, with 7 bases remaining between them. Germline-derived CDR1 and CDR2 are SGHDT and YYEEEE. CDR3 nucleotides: TGTGCCAGCAGCTTGGGCAGAAACTACGAGCAGTACTTC. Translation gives CASSLGRNYEQYF.

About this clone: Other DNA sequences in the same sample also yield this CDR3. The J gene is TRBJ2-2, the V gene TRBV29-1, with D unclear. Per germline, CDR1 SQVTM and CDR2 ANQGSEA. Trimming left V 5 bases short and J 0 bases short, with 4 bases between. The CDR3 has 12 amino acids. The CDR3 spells CSVRSNTGELFF. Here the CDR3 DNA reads TGCAGCGTTCGTTCGAACACCGGGGAGCTGTTTTTT.

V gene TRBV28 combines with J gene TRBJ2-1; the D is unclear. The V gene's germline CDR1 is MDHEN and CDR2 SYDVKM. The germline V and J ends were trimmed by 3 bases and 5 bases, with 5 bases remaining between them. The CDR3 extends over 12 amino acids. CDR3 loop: CASSFANNEQFF. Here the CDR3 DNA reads TGTGCCAGCAGTTTTGCGAACAATGAGCAGTTCTTC.

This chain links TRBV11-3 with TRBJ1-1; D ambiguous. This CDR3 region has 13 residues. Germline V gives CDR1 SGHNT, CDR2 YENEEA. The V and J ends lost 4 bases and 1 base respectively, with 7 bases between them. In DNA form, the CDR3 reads TGTGCCAGCAGCTCCTACAGGAACACTGAAGCTTTCTTT. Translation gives CASSSYRNTEAFF.

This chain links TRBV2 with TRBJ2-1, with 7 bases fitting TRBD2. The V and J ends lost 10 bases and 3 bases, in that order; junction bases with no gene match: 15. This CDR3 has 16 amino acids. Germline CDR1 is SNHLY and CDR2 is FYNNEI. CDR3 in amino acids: CATLTRRGGNYNEQFF. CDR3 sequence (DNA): TGTGCCACCCTTACTAGGAGGGGAGGGAACTACAATGAGCAGTTCTTC.

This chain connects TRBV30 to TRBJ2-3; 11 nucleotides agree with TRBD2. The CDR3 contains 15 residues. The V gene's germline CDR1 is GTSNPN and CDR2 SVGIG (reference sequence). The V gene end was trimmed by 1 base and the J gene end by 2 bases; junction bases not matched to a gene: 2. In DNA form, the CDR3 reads TGTGCCTGGAGTGCGGGACTAGCGGACACAGATACGCAGTATTTT. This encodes CAWSAGLADTDTQYF.

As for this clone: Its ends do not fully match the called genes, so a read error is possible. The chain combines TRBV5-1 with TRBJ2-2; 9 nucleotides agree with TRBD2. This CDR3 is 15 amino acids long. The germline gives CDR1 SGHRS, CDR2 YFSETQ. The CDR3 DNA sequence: TGCGCCAGCAGCGGCGGGGGGGCAAACAACGGGGAGCTGTTTTTT. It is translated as CASSGGGANNGELFF.

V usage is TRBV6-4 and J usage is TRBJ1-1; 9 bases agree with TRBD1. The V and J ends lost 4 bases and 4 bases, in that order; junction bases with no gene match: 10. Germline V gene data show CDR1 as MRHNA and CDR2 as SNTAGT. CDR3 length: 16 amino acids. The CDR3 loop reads CASSASGTGSGTEAFF. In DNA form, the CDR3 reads TGTGCCAGCAGTGCCTCCGGGACAGGGAGCGGCACTGAAGCTTTCTTT.